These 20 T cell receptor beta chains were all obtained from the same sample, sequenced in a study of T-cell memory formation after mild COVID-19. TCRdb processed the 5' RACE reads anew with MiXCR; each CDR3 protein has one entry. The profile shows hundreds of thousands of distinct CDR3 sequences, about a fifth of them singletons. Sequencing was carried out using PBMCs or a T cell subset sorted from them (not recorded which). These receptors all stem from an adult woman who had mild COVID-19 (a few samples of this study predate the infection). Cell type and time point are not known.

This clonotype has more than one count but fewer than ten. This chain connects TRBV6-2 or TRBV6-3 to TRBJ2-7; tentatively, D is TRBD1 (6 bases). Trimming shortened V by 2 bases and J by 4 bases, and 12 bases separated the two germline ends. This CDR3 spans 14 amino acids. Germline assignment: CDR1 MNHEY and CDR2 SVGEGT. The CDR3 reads CASSYGQGLYEQYF. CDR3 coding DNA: TGTGCCAGCAGTTACGGGCAGGGGTTGTACGAGCAGTACTTC.

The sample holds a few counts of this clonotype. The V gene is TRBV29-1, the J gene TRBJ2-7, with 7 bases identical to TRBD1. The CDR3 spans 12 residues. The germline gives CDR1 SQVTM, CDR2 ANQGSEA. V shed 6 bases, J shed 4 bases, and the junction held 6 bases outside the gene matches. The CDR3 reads CSVGQTGYEQYF. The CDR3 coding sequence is TGCAGCGTGGGACAGACAGGTTACGAGCAGTACTTC.

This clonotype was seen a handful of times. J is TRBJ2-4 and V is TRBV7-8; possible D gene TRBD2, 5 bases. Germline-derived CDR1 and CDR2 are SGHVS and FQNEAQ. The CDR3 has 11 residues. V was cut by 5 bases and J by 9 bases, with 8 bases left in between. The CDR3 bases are TGTGCCAGCAGCGCCGGAGGCATTCAGTACTTC. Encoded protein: CASSAGGIQYF.

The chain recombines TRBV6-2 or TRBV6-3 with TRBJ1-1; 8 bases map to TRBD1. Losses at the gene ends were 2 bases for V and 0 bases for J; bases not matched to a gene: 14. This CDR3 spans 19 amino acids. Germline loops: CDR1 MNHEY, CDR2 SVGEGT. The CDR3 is CASSYLRTGLLRLNTEAFF. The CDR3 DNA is TGTGCCAGCAGTTACCTAAGGACAGGGCTACTACGACTGAACACTGAAGCTTTCTTT.

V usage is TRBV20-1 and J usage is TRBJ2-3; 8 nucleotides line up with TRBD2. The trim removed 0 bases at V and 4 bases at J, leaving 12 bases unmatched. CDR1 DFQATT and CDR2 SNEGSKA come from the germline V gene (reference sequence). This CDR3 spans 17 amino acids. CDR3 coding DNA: TGCAGTGCTAGAGATCAGGCGGCGGGAGGATGGGCAGATACGCAGTATTTT. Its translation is CSARDQAAGGWADTQYF.

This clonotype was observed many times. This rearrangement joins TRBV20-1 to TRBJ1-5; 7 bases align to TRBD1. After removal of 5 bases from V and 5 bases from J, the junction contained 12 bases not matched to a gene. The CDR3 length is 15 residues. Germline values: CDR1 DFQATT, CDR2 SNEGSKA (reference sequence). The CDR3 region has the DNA TGCAGTGCTCAACATTTGACAGGGTTCGATCAGCCCCAGCATTTT. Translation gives CSAQHLTGFDQPQHF.

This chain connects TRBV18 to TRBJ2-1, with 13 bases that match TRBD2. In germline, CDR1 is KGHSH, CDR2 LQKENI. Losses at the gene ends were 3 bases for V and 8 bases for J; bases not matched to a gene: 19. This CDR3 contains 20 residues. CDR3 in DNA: TGTGCCAGCTCACCCTCAACCCCGGGACTAGCGGGACCGGGTATTGATGAGCAGTTCTTC. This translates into CASSPSTPGLAGPGIDEQFF.

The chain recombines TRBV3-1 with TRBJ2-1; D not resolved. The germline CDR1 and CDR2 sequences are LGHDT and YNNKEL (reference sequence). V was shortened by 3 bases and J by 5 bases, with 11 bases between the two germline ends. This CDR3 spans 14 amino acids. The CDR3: CASSHRSSNNEQFF. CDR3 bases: TGTGCCAGCAGCCACAGGTCATCAAACAATGAGCAGTTCTTC.

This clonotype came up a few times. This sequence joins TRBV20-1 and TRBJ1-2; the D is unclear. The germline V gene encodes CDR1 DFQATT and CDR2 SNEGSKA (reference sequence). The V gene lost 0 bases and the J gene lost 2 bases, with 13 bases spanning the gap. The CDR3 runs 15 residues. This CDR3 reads CSARDLRILNYGYTF. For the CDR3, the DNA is TGCAGTGCTAGAGATCTACGGATTCTAAACTATGGCTACACCTTC.

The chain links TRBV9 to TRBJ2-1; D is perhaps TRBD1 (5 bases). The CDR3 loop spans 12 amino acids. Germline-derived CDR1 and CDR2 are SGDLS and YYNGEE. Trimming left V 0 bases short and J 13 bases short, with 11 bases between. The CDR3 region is CASSVDKGLQFF. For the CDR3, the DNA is TGTGCCAGCAGCGTAGACAAGGGGCTTCAGTTCTTC.

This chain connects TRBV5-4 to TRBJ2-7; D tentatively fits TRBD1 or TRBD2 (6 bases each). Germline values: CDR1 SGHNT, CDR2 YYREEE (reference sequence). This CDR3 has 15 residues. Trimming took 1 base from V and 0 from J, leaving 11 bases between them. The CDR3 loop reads CASSLQGRSSYEQYF. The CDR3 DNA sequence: TGTGCCAGCAGCTTGCAGGGGAGGTCCTCCTACGAGCAGTACTTC.

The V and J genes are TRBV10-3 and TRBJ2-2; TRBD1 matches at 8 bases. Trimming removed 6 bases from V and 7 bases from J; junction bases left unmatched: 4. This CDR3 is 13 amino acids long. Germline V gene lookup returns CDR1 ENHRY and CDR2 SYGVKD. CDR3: CAIRRQGSGELFF. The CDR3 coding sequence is TGTGCCATCAGGAGACAGGGGAGCGGGGAGCTGTTTTTT.

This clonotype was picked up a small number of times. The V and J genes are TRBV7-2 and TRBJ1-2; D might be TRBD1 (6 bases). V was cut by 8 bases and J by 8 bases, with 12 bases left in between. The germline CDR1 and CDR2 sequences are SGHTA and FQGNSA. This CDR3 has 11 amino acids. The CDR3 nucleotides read TGTGCCAGCTTCTACCAGGGGGGCTACACCTTC. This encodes CASFYQGGYTF.

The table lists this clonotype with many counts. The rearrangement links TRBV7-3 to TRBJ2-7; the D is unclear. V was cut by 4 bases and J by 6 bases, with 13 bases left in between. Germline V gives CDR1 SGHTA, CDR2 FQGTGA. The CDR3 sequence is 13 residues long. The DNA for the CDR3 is TGTGCCAGCAGCTCCAACCCGGATTCCGAGCAGTACTTC. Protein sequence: CASSSNPDSEQYF.

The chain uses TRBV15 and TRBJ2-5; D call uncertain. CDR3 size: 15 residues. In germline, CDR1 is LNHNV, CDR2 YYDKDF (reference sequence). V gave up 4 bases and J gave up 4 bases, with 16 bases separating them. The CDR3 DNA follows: TGTGCCACCAGCATCCTTGGAACTAACCCAGAGACCCAGTACTTC. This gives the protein CATSILGTNPETQYF.

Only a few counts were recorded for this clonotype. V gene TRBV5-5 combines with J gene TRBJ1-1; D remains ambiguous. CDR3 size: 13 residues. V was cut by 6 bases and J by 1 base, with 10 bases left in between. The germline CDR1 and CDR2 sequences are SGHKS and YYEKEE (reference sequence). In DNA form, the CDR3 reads TGTGCCAGCAACGTCAGAAGGAACACTGAAGCTTTCTTT. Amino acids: CASNVRRNTEAFF. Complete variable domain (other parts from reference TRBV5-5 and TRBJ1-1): DAGVTQSPTHLIKTRGQQVTLRCSPISGHKSVSWYQQVLGQGPQFIFQYYEKEERGRGNFPDRFSARQFPNYSSELNVNALLLGDSALYLCASNVRRNTEAFFGQGTRLTVV.

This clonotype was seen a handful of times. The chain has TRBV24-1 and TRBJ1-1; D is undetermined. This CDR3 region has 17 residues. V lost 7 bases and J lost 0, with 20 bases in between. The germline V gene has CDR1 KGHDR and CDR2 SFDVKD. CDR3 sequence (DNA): TGTGCCACCAGCCCGGGCAAGAGTTATTACATGAACACTGAAGCTTTCTTT. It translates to CATSPGKSYYMNTEAFF.

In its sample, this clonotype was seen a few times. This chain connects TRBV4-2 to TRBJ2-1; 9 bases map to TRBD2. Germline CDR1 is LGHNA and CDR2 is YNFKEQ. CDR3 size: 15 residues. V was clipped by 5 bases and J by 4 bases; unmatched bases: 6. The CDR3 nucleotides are TGTGCCAGCAGCTTACAGCGGGAGGATTACAATGAGCAGTTCTTC. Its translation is CASSLQREDYNEQFF.

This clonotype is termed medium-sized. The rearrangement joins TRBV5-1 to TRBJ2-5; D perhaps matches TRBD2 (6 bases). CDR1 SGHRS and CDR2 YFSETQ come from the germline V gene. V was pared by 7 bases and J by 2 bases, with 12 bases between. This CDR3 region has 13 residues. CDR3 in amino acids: CASRKGLQETQYF. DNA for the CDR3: TGCGCCAGCCGTAAAGGACTACAAGAGACCCAGTACTTC.

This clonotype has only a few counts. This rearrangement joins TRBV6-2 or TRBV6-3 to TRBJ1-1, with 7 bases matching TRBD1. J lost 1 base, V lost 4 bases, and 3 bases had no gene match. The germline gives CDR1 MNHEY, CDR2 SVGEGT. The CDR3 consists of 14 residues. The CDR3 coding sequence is TGTGCCAGCAGTTGGACAGGAAGGAACACTGAAGCTTTCTTT. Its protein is CASSWTGRNTEAFF.